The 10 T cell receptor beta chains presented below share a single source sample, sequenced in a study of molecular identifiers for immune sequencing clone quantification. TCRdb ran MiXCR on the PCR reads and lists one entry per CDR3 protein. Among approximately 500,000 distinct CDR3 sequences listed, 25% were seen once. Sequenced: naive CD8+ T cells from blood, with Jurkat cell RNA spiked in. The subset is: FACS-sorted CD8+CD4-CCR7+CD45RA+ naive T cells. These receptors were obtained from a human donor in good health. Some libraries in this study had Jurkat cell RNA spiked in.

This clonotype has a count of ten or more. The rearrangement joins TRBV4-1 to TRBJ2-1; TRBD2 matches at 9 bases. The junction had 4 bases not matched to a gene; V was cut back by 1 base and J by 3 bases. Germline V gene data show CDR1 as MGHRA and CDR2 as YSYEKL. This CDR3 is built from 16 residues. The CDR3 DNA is TGCGCCAGCAGCCAAGGACTAGCGGTGATCTACAATGAGCAGTTCTTC. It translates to CASSQGLAVIYNEQFF.

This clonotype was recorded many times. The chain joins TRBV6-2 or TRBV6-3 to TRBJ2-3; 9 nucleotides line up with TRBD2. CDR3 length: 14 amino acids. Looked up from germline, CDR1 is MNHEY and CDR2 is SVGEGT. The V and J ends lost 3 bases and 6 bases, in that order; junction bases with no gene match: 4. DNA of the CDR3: TGTGCCAGCAGTTATGCGGGAGGGCCGGATACGCAGTATTTT. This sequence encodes CASSYAGGPDTQYF.

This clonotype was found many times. CDR3 coding DNA: TGTGCCAGCAGAACCTTACTCGACAGGTTAAAACTGTTTTTT. Encoded protein: CASRTLLDRLKLFF. The chain couples TRBV12-3 or TRBV12-4 to TRBJ1-4, with D maybe TRBD1 (6 bases). Trimming shortened V by 6 bases and J by 10 bases, and 18 bases separated the two germline ends. This CDR3 has 14 amino acids.

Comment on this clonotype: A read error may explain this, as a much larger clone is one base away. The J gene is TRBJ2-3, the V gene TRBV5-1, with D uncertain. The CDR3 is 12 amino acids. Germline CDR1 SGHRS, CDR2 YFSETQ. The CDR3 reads CASSFNADAQYF. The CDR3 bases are TGCGCCAGCAGCTTCAATGCAGATGCGCAGTATTTT.

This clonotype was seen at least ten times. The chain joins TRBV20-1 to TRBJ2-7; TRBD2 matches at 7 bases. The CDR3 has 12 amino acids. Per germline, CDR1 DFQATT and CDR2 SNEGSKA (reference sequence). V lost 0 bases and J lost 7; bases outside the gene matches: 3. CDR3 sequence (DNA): TGCAGTGCTAGAGACAAGCGGGGAGAGCAGTACTTC. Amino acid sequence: CSARDKRGEQYF.

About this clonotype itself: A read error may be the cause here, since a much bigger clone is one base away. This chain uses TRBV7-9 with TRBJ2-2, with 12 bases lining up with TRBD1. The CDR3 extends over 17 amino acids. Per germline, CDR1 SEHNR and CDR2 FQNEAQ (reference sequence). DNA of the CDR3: TGTACCAGCAGCTGGTCCCGGGACAGGGGGCTCACCGGGGAGCTGTTTTTT. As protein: CTSSWSRDRGLTGELFF.

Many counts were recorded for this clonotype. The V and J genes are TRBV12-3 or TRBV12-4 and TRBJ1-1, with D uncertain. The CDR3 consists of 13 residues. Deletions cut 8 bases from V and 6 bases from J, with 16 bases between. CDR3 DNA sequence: TGTGCCAGCTTCTCTCCCTCCGGGGCTGAAGCTTTCTTT. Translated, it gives CASFSPSGAEAFF.

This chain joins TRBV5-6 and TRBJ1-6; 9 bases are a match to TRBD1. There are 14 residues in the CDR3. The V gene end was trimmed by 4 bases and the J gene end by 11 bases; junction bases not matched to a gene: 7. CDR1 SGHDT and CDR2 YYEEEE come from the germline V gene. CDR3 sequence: CASSPDRGGPPLHF. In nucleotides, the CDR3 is TGTGCCAGCAGCCCGGACAGGGGAGGTCCACCCCTCCACTTT.

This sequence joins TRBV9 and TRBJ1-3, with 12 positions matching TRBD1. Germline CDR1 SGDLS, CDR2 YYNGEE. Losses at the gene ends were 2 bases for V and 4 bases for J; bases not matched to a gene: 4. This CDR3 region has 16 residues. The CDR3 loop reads CASSVIGTGGGNTIYF. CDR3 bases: TGTGCCAGCAGCGTTATCGGGACAGGGGGCGGAAACACCATATATTTT. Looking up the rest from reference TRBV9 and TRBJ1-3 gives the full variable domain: DSGVTQTPKHLITATGQRVTLRCSPRSGDLSVYWYQQSLDQGLQFLIQYYNGEERAKGNILERFSAQQFPDLHSELNLSSLELGDSALYFCASSVIGTGGGNTIYFGEGSWLTVV.

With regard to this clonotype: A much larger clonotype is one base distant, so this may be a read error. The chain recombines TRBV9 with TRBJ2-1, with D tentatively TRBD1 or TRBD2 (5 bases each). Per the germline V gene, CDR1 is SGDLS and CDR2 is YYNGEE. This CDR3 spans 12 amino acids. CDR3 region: CAGSIPQGPQFF. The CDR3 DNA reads TGTGCCGGCAGCATTCCGCAGGGACCCCAGTTCTTC.